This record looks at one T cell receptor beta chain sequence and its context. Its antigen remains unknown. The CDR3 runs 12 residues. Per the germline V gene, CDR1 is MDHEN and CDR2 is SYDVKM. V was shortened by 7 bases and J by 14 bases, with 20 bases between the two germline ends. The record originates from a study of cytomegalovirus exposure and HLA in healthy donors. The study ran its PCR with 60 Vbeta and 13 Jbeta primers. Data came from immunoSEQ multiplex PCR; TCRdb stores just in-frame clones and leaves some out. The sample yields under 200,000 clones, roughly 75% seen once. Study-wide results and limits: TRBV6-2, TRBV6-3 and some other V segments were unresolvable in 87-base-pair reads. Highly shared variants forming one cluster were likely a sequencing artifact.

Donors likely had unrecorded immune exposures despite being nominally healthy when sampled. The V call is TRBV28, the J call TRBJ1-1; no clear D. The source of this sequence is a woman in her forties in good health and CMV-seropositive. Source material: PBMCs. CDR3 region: CASTDLRGSGFF. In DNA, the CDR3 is TGTGCCAGCACCGATCTTCGAGGAAGCGGATTCTTT.